The sequence of this TCR beta chain was determined in a study of blood T cells in healthy people across ages. Whole-study results and caveats: It was not possible, with unsorted PBMCs, to conclusively compare naive and antigen-experienced cells.

Regarding this clonotype: Its antigen is not known.

Donors were systemically healthy Caucasian individuals from Russia aged 6 to 90 years. This CDR3 contains 14 residues. V was clipped by 3 bases and J by 8 bases, with 19 bases between them. Per germline, CDR1 SQVTM and CDR2 ANQGSEA. Combining a sample-barcoded 5' primer with a J-beta primer mix, a second PCR ran for about 7 to 11 cycles. TCRdb reanalysed the 5' RACE reads using MiXCR and keeps one entry per CDR3 protein. In the table there are about 800,000 distinct CDR3 sequences, roughly 25% of which are singletons. These data were likewise used in another study, on T cells of mothers and their children.

This TCR was sampled from a boy between 10 and 17 years old in good health. This chain connects TRBV29-1 to TRBJ1-2, with no clear D. The sequenced material came from blood. CDR3 protein: CSVEAGRTDQGYTF. The CDR3 region has the DNA TGCAGCGTTGAGGCTGGACGGACCGACCAGGGCTACACCTTC.